This T cell receptor (beta chain) was retrieved from a study of a mutant IDH1 vaccine in newly diagnosed glioma. In the study overall: Antecedent treatment encompassed radiotherapy, temozolomide, or their combination; the majority received both.

TCRdb's table, derived via immunoSEQ multiplex PCR, lists solely in-frame clones and lacks some. This table holds some 63,000 clones, under 85% found once. Time point described: week 35, safety follow-up. All doses held 300 ug of mutant IDH1 20-mer peptide, with topical imiquimod. The donor cohort comprised cases of new WHO grade 3 or 4 IDH1-mutant, ATRX-lost astrocytoma. On this clone itself: Its target is unknown.

Germline CDR1 reads LNHDA; CDR2 reads SQIVND (reference sequence). The V and J ends lost 0 bases and 4 bases respectively, with 19 bases between them. The CDR3 consists of 17 residues. The rearrangement links TRBV19 to TRBJ2-7, with D possibly matching TRBD1 (6 bases). The sample in question was PBMCs, obtained from a glioma patient whose treatment included an IDH1 peptide vaccine. This clonotype was obtained from a man aged 50 or older with glioma. CDR3 region: CASSIEGRGKLRYEQYF. The CDR3 bases are TGTGCCAGTAGTATAGAGGGCAGGGGAAAACTAAGGTACGAGCAGTACTTC.